Sequencing of this T cell receptor beta chain was carried out in a study of T cells in Graves' hyperthyroidism and ophthalmopathy. Study findings and constraints: A model using 13 V-J features told ophthalmopathy apart from stable hyperthyroidism.

It was uncontrolled infection, other autoimmune disease, pregnancy or lactation that excluded patients. The TCR beta CDR3 regions underwent amplification using RNA transcripts as the source. With the HTBI primer set, the TCR CDR3 went through a first round of RT-PCR. TCRdb itself ran the multiplex PCR reads through MiXCR, one entry per CDR3 protein. The repertoire has fewer than 650,000 distinct CDR3 sequences, around 15% of them found once; the top ten carry about 14%. To note about this clonotype: The antigen is undetermined.

The CDR3 runs to 13 residues. Trimming cost V 5 bases and J 4 bases, with 11 bases left between them. Germline assignment: CDR1 MDHEN and CDR2 SYDVKM. V and J are TRBV28 and TRBJ1-2; tentatively, D is TRBD1 (6 bases). The sequence was collected from a woman aged 40 to 50 with Graves' hyperthyroidism. Source material: blood. In DNA, the CDR3 is TGTGCCAGCAGTCGGGACACCGCCTATGGCTACACCTTC. Encoded protein: CASSRDTAYGYTF.